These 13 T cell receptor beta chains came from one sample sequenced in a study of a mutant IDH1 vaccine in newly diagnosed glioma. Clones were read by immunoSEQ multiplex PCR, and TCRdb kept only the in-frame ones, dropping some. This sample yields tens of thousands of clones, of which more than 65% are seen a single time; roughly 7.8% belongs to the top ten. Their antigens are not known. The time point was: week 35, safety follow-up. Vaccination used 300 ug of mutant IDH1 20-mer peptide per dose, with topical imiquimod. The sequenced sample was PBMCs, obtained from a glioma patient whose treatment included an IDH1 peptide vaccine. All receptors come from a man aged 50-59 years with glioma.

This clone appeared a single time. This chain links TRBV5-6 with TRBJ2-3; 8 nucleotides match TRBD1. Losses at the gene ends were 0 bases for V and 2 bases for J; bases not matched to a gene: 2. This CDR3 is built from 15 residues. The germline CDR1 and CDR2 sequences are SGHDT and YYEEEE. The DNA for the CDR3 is TGTGCCAGCAGCTTGGGGGACAGGCCCACAGATACGCAGTATTTT. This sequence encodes CASSLGDRPTDTQYF.

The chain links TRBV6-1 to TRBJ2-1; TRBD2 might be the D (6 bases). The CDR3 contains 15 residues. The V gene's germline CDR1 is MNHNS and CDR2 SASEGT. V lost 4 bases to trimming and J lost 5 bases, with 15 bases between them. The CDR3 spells CASSGGLSSDNEQFF. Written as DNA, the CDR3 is TGTGCCAGCAGTGGGGGACTTTCATCCGACAATGAGCAGTTCTTC.

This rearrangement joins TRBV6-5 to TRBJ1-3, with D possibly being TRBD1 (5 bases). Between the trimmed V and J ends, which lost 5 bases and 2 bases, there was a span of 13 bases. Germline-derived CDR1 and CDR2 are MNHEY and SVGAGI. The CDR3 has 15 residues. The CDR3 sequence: CASSRGTQAGNTIYF. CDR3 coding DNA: TGTGCCAGCAGTCGAGGGACGCAGGCTGGAAACACCATATATTTT.

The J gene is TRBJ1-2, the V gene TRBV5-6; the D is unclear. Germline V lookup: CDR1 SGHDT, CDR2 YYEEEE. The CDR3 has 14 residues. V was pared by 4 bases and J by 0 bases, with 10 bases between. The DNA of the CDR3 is TGTGCCAGCAGCCCTGGGATGGCTAACTATGGCTACACCTTC. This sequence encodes CASSPGMANYGYTF.

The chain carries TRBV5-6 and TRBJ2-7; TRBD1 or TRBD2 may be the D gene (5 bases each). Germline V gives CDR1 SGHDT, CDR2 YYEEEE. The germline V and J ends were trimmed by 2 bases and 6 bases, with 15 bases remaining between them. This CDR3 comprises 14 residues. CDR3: CASSFMQRGPEQYF. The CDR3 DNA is TGTGCCAGCAGCTTTATGCAAAGGGGACCCGAGCAGTACTTC.

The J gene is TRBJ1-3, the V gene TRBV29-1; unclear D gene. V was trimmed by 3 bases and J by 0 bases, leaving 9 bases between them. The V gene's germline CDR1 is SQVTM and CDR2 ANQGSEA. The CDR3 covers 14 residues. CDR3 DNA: TGCAGCGTTGACCAGCGCCGCTCTGGAAACACCATATATTTT. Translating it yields CSVDQRRSGNTIYF. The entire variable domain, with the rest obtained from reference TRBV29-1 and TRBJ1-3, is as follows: SAVISQKPSRDICQRGTSLTIQCQVDSQVTMMFWYRQQPGQSLTLIATANQGSEATYESGFVIDKFPISRPNLTFSTLTVSNMSPEDSSIYLCSVDQRRSGNTIYFGEGSWLTVV.

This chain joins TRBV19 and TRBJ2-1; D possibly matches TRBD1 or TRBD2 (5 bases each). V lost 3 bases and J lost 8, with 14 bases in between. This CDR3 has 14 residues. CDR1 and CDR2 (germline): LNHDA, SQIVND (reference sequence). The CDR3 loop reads CASSIRDGSDEQFF. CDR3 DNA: TGTGCCAGTAGTATCCGGGACGGCAGCGATGAGCAGTTCTTC.

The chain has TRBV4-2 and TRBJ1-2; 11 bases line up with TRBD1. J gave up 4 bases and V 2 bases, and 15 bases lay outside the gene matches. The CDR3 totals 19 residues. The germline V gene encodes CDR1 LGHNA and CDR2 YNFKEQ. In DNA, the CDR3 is TGTGCCAGCAGCCAACCTAACATGGCGGGACAGGGGGAGCGCTATGGCTACACCTTC. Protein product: CASSQPNMAGQGERYGYTF.

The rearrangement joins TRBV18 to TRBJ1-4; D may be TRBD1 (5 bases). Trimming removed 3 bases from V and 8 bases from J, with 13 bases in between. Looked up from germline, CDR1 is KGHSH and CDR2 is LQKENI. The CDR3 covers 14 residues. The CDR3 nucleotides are TGTGCCAGCTCACCGGGGGGTGGAAAAGAAAAACTGTTTTTT. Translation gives CASSPGGGKEKLFF.

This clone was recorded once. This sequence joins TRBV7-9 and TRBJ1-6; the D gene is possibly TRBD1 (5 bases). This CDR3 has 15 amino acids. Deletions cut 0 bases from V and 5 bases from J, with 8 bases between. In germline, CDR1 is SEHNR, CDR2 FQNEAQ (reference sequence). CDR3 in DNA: TGTGCCAGCAGCTTAGCGGGACGGGATAATTCACCCCTCCACTTT. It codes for CASSLAGRDNSPLHF.

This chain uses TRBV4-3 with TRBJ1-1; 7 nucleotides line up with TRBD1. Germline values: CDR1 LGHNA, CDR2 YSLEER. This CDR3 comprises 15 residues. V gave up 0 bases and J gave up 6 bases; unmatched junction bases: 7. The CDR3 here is CASSQEVNRGAEAFF. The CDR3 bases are TGCGCCAGCAGCCAAGAAGTTAACAGGGGCGCTGAAGCTTTCTTT.

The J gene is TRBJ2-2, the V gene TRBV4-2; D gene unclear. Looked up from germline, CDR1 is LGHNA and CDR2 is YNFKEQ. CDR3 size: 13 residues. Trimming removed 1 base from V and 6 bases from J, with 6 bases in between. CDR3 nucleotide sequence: TGTGCCAGCAGCCAAGCCCTAGCCGGGGAGCTGTTTTTT. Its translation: CASSQALAGELFF.

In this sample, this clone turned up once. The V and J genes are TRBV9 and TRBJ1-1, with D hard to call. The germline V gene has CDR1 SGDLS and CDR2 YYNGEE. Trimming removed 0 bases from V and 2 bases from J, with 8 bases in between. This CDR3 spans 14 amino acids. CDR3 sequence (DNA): TGTGCCAGCAGCGTAGGGCAAGCCAACACTGAAGCTTTCTTT. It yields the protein CASSVGQANTEAFF.